This paragraph covers one T cell receptor beta chain sequence. This table comes from immunoSEQ multiplex PCR, and its TCRdb copy is limited to in-frame clones, with some not included. The sample consists of approximately 50,000 clones, roughly four fifths of them appearing once. The source of the sample is a study of blood T cell repertoires in COVID-19. The CDR3 length is 13 residues. CDR1 and CDR2 from the germline V gene are LGHDT and YNNKEL (reference sequence). Deletions cut 4 bases from V and 5 bases from J, with 11 bases between. Specimen: peripheral blood. This clonotype originated in a man between 60 and 75 years old with COVID-19, enrolled during active disease. The chain is built from TRBV3-1 (or the pseudogene TRBV3-2) and TRBJ2-5; possible D gene TRBD2, 6 bases. CDR3 DNA: TGTGCCAGCAGCCTCCCGGGAGCGGAGACCCAGTACTTC. Its protein is CASSLPGAETQYF.